The 5 T cell receptor beta chains below were found in one sample sequenced in a study of cytomegalovirus exposure and HLA in healthy donors. PCR primers comprised 60 Vbeta and 13 Jbeta primers. Data came from immunoSEQ multiplex PCR; TCRdb stores just in-frame clones and leaves some out. The sample yields around 120,000 clones, 60% to 85% seen once. The sequencing sample was made of PBMCs. All receptors come from a woman aged 25 to 39 in good health and CMV-seropositive.

About this clone itself: This sample also contains other DNA sequences that code for the same CDR3. The chain links TRBV5-4 to TRBJ2-7; tentative D call: TRBD2 (6 bases). V was pared by 2 bases and J by 0 bases, with 9 bases between. Germline values: CDR1 SGHNT, CDR2 YYREEE (reference sequence). The CDR3 is 14 residues long. The CDR3 nucleotides read TGTGCCAGCAGCTTTGGGGGAGGCTCCTACGAGCAGTACTTC. Translation gives CASSFGGGSYEQYF.

This chain joins TRBV7-9 and TRBJ1-4; possible D gene TRBD1, 5 bases. V was cut by 6 bases and J by 7 bases, with 12 bases left in between. CDR3 length equals 13 residues. The germline gives CDR1 SEHNR, CDR2 FQNEAQ (reference sequence). The CDR3 sequence: CASRLLGPEKLFF. Written as DNA, the CDR3 is TGTGCCAGCAGATTGTTGGGGCCTGAAAAACTGTTTTTT.

This rearrangement joins TRBV7-9 to TRBJ1-6; 7 nucleotides line up with TRBD1. The CDR3 sequence is 15 residues long. Germline CDR1 reads SEHNR; CDR2 reads FQNEAQ (reference sequence). J lost 6 bases, V lost 1 base, and 3 bases had no gene match. CDR3 bases: TGTGCCAGCAGCTTAGACCGGGACAGTAATTCACCCCTCCACTTT. Its protein product is CASSLDRDSNSPLHF.

The chain has TRBV2 and TRBJ2-5, with no clear D. The CDR3 contains 10 residues. Germline CDR1 reads SNHLY; CDR2 reads FYNNEI. V was pared by 5 bases and J by 4 bases, with 2 bases between. For the CDR3, the DNA is TGTGCCAGCAGTCTAGAGACCCAGTACTTC. It codes for CASSLETQYF.

Notes on this clone: The junction and the germline gene differ at one end; a read error may be behind it. This chain uses TRBV7-9 with TRBJ1-6; TRBD1 aligns across 8 bases. This CDR3 is built from 15 residues. The germline CDR1 and CDR2 sequences are SEHNR and FQNEAQ (reference sequence). CDR3 nucleotides: TGTTCCAGCAGCTTAGGACAGGGTACTAATTCACCCCTCCACTTT. Its protein product is CSSSLGQGTNSPLHF.